A single sample gave rise to the 9 T cell receptor beta chains below, sequenced in a study of T-cell memory formation after mild COVID-19. TCRdb fed the 5' RACE reads into MiXCR, producing one record per CDR3 protein. Of 500,000 to 650,000 distinct CDR3 sequences listed, less than 25% are singletons. Sequenced sample: PBMCs or a T cell subset sorted from them (not recorded which). The receptor set was obtained from an adult woman who had mild COVID-19 (a few samples of this study predate the infection). Cell type and time point are not known.

The chain links TRBV19 to TRBJ1-2; 8 bases match TRBD1. The trim removed 4 bases at V and 0 bases at J, leaving 7 bases unmatched. Germline V CDR1 and CDR2: LNHDA, SQIVND (reference sequence). CDR3 length: 16 residues. The CDR3 DNA reads TGTGCCAGTAGTAACTCTCCGGGACAGGCTAACTATGGCTACACCTTC. This sequence encodes CASSNSPGQANYGYTF.

The V and J genes are TRBV24-1 and TRBJ1-1; tentative D call: TRBD1 (5 bases). This CDR3 is 14 amino acids long. V lost 3 bases and J lost 6, with 13 bases in between. Looked up from germline, CDR1 is KGHDR and CDR2 is SFDVKD. For the CDR3, the DNA is TGTGCCACCAGTGATAGGACACCTCGGGCTGAAGCTTTCTTT. It translates to CATSDRTPRAEAFF.

This clonotype has a handful of counts. The chain is built from TRBV4-1 and TRBJ2-7; perhaps TRBD2 as D (6 bases). Trimming pared 0 bases from V and 3 bases from J, leaving 15 bases between. The CDR3 has 16 amino acids. CDR1 and CDR2 from the germline V gene are MGHRA and YSYEKL. For the CDR3, the DNA is TGCGCCAGCAGCCAAGATCCCCGACGGGGGAACTACGAGCAGTACTTC. Protein product: CASSQDPRRGNYEQYF.

This clonotype was recorded a few times. The CDR3 DNA follows: TGCGCCAGCAGAAGGGCCGGGACAGGGTCCAACGAGCAGTACTTC. Translated, it gives CASRRAGTGSNEQYF. The V gene is TRBV5-1, the J gene TRBJ2-7; 9 bases match TRBD1. CDR3 length equals 15 residues. Trimming cost V 5 bases and J 5 bases; bases outside gene matches: 11. CDR1 is SGHRS and CDR2 is YFSETQ in the germline V gene.

The V call is TRBV7-9, the J call TRBJ2-7; 8 nucleotides line up with TRBD2. CDR1 SEHNR and CDR2 FQNEAQ come from the germline V gene (reference sequence). The length of the CDR3 is 17 residues. V gave up 4 bases and J gave up 3 bases; unmatched junction bases: 14. The CDR3 DNA sequence: TGTGCCAGCAGCTATAGCGGGGAGTCCTCGAGCTACTACGAGCAGTACTTC. Its protein product is CASSYSGESSSYYEQYF.

This chain uses TRBV12-3 or TRBV12-4 with TRBJ1-4; 7 bases map to TRBD1. The V segment lost 5 bases and the J segment 8 bases; nucleotides outside the gene matches: 8. The CDR3 is 14 residues long. The CDR3 DNA reads TGTGCCAGCAGTATACAGGGGAGCAAGGAAAAACTGTTTTTT. This codes for CASSIQGSKEKLFF.

The gene calls are TRBV7-9 and TRBJ2-2, with D hard to call. Trimming left V 1 base short and J 4 bases short, with 10 bases between. The CDR3 extends over 15 amino acids. CDR1 is SEHNR, CDR2 FQNEAQ, per germline (reference sequence). As DNA, the CDR3 is TGTGCCAGCAGCTTAGAGGCTATTGGCACCGGGGAGCTGTTTTTT. As protein: CASSLEAIGTGELFF.

In its sample, this clonotype was seen a few times. V is TRBV6-5 and J is TRBJ2-7, with 15 bases that match TRBD2. The V segment lost 2 bases and the J segment 3 bases; nucleotides outside the gene matches: 2. Per germline, CDR1 MNHEY and CDR2 SVGAGI. CDR3 length equals 16 residues. CDR3 residues: CASSYGLAGGLYEQYF. The CDR3 DNA is TGTGCCAGCAGTTACGGACTAGCGGGAGGGCTCTACGAGCAGTACTTC.

The chain links TRBV7-2 to TRBJ2-7; TRBD2 matches 8 bases. V was pared by 2 bases and J by 10 bases, with 10 bases of the junction left unmatched. The CDR3 loop spans 14 amino acids. Per the germline V gene, CDR1 is SGHTA and CDR2 is FQGNSA. CDR3 protein: CASSLQLAEGPQYF. The CDR3 coding sequence is TGTGCCAGCAGCTTACAACTAGCGGAGGGGCCCCAGTACTTC. Full variable domain (rest looked up from reference TRBV7-2 and TRBJ2-7): GAGVSQSPSNKVTEKGKDVELRCDPISGHTALYWYRQSLGQGLEFLIYFQGNSAPDKSGLPSDRFSAERTGGSVSTLTIQRTQQEDSAVYLCASSLQLAEGPQYFGPGTRLTVT.